Listed below are T cell receptor beta chains from one sample, sequenced in a study of T-cell memory formation after mild COVID-19. TCRdb ran MiXCR on the 5' RACE reads and lists one entry per CDR3 protein. The sample carries 450,000 to 650,000 distinct CDR3 sequences, about 20% recorded once. Source material: PBMCs or a T cell subset sorted from them (not recorded which). The receptors here all came from an adult woman who had mild COVID-19 (a few samples of this study predate the infection). Cell type and time point are not known. Each CDR3 is given with its conserved first and last residue. A D gene is named only where the DNA matches it firmly. For some rows the clone size is stated as once, few or many, or as a class when expanded; others skip it.

clone size	V gene	CDR3 length	D gene	J gene	CDR3 DNA	CDR3 protein
NA	TRBV20-1	15	NA	TRBJ1-1	TGCAGTGCCATTCGCGCAGGTTTCGTAAGCACTGAAGCTTTCTTT	CSAIRAGFVSTEAFF
once	TRBV4-1	14	NA	TRBJ2-3	TGCGCCAGCAGCCAAGAATTTGGTAGAGATACGCAGTATTTT	CASSQEFGRDTQYF
NA	TRBV11-2	15	NA	TRBJ1-5	TGTGCCAGCAGCTTAGATTTTAACGGCAATCAGCCCCAGCATTTT	CASSLDFNGNQPQHF
few	TRBV18	16	NA	TRBJ2-3	TGTGCCAGCTCACCACGGGGCGGGGGCCAGGGAGATACGCAGTATTTT	CASSPRGGGQGDTQYF
few	TRBV12-3/TRBV12-4	14	TRBD1	TRBJ2-1	TGTGCCAGCAGTTTATTTACAGGGGGTAATGAGCAGTTCTTC	CASSLFTGGNEQFF
few	TRBV7-2	14	TRBD2	TRBJ2-7	TGTGCCAGCAGCAAAACTAGCGGGGTAGACGAGCAGTACTTC	CASSKTSGVDEQYF
NA	TRBV3-1	17	TRBD1	TRBJ1-1	TGTGCCAGCAGCCAAGAAGGGACAGGGCCGGGGGACACTGAAGCTTTCTTT	CASSQEGTGPGDTEAFF
NA	TRBV18	17	TRBD2	TRBJ2-4	TGTGCCAGCTCGGCTCTAGCGGGGGAAGGTTTCGCAAACATTCAGTACTTC	CASSALAGEGFANIQYF
NA	TRBV13	14	NA	TRBJ1-2	TGTGCCAGCAGCTTAAGGGGGGATAGCTATGGCTACACCTTC	CASSLRGDSYGYTF
NA	TRBV6-2/TRBV6-3	14	TRBD2	TRBJ2-7	TGTGCCAGCAGTACGAGCGGGAACACCTACGAGCAGTACTTC	CASSTSGNTYEQYF
many	TRBV3-1	15	NA	TRBJ1-1	TGTGCCAGCAGCCAAGATCTGACAGTGAACACTGAAGCTTTCTTT	CASSQDLTVNTEAFF
NA	TRBV7-3	17	TRBD2	TRBJ2-1	TGTGCCAGCAGCTTAATGGGAGCGGGATCAGACTACAATGAGCAGTTCTTC	CASSLMGAGSDYNEQFF
NA	TRBV2	14	TRBD2	TRBJ2-1	TGTGCCAGCTTACTAGCGGGGGGAAGCGATGAGCAGTTCTTC	CASLLAGGSDEQFF
few	TRBV11-2	13	NA	TRBJ2-5	TGTGCCAGCAGCCCTTGGCTGGAAGAGACCCAGTACTTC	CASSPWLEETQYF
NA	TRBV4-1	14	NA	TRBJ2-2	TGCGCCAGCAGCCCTAGGGGTACCACCGGGGAGCTGTTTTTT	CASSPRGTTGELFF
many	TRBV12-3/TRBV12-4	14	NA	TRBJ1-5	TGTGCCAGCAGCTTAGTCGGCGGGAATCAGCCCCAGCATTTT	CASSLVGGNQPQHF
NA	TRBV24-1	15	NA	TRBJ2-5	TGTGCCACCAGTGATCCCGAGAAGCTTGGAGAGACCCAGTACTTC	CATSDPEKLGETQYF
NA	TRBV24-1	14	NA	TRBJ1-2	TGTGCCACCAGTGATCCCGACAGGTACTATGGCTACACCTTC	CATSDPDRYYGYTF
NA	TRBV2	13	NA	TRBJ1-2	TGTGCCAGCAGTGCAAGAATGGACTATGGCTACACCTTC	CASSARMDYGYTF
many	TRBV3-1	13	TRBD1	TRBJ2-5	TGTGCCAGCAGCCAGGACAGGGGTGAGACCCAGTACTTC	CASSQDRGETQYF
NA	TRBV27	15	NA	TRBJ2-6	TGTGCCAGCAGTTTATTGGGGGCTGGGGCCAACGTCCTGACTTTC	CASSLLGAGANVLTF
many	TRBV11-2	17	NA	TRBJ1-3	TGTGCCAGCAGCTTAGATCGCGGCAGGGGCTCTGGAAACACCATATATTTT	CASSLDRGRGSGNTIYF
NA	TRBV7-9	15	NA	TRBJ1-4	TGTGCCAGCAGCTCGGGGAATGTGCTTAATGAAAAACTGTTTTTT	CASSSGNVLNEKLFF
few	TRBV6-6	15	NA	TRBJ1-5	TGTGCCAGACCCCCAACAGAGGGTTCGTGTCAGCCCCAGCATTTT	CARPPTEGSCQPQHF
many	TRBV20-1	12	NA	TRBJ2-7	TGCAGTGCGGACGTGAGGGGCATCGAGCAGTACTTC	CSADVRGIEQYF
NA	TRBV6-2/TRBV6-3	15	NA	TRBJ2-1	TGTGCCAGCGTCCCAGCGGGCGCCCTCGGCAATGAGCAGTTCTTC	CASVPAGALGNEQFF
few	TRBV20-1	17	TRBD1	TRBJ2-2	TGCAGTGCTAGACCGAACGAAGGGACAGGGTATCCCGGGGAGCTGTTTTTT	CSARPNEGTGYPGELFF
few	TRBV4-3	17	TRBD1	TRBJ2-5	TGCGCCAGCAGCCAAGATACGGAGACAGGGGGGCAAGAGACCCAGTACTTC	CASSQDTETGGQETQYF
few	TRBV20-1	9	NA	TRBJ1-2	TGCAGTGTCGACGATGGCTACACCTTC	CSVDDGYTF
NA	TRBV7-9	15	NA	TRBJ1-1	TGTGCCAGCAGCTTCGCAGGGGTGGCGAACACTGAAGCTTTCTTT	CASSFAGVANTEAFF
NA	TRBV4-1	15	NA	TRBJ1-1	TGCGCCAGCAGCCAGCCTCCGGGACATAACACTGAAGCTTTCTTT	CASSQPPGHNTEAFF
NA	TRBV23-1	16	TRBD1	TRBJ1-5	TGCGCCAGCAGTCAGGGGGACAGCCCATCGCTGGCGCCCCAGCATTTT	CASSQGDSPSLAPQHF
few	TRBV24-1	15	NA	TRBJ2-5	TGTGCCACCAGTGACCGAGTGGGTACAGGAGAGACCCAGTACTTC	CATSDRVGTGETQYF
many	TRBV6-1	14	NA	TRBJ2-7	TGTGCCAGCAGTGAAGCAGGCAACTACTACGAGCAGTACTTC	CASSEAGNYYEQYF
many	TRBV10-3	12	NA	TRBJ2-7	TGTGCCATCAGTGGGGGAAATTACGAGCAGTACTTC	CAISGGNYEQYF
few	TRBV5-4	12	NA	TRBJ2-7	TGTGCCAGCAGCTTACAGGGACGCGAGCAGTACTTC	CASSLQGREQYF
few	TRBV30	13	NA	TRBJ2-1	TGTGCCTGGAGGACTCCACTAGCCAATGAGCAGTTCTTC	CAWRTPLANEQFF
NA	TRBV20-1	17	TRBD2	TRBJ2-7	TGCAGTGCTAGTCGCATGATAACTAGCGGGAGTCCCGGCGAGCAGTACTTC	CSASRMITSGSPGEQYF